This T cell receptor beta chain was sequenced for a study of regulatory T cells in long-lasting Graves disease. Study-level findings and limits: Persistent patients had a count of shared public clonotypes (around 2,500) that exceeded that of new patients (966). Under persistent disease, TRBV28, TRBJ1-2 and TRBJ2-5 were used preferentially. Only peripheral blood was studied, not thyroid tissue.

The time point denotes: persistent/refractory GD, antithyroid drugs over 5 years with positive TRAb. PBMC-extracted RNA yielded the TCR library. This clonotype was counted many times. The antigen is not known. The V and J ends lost 5 bases and 8 bases, in that order; junction bases with no gene match: 12. Germline CDR1 MNHNS, CDR2 SASEGT. The CDR3 contains 15 residues. To make TCR beta libraries, researchers used iRepertoire HTBI primers and Arm-PCR of CDR3 regions. TCRdb re-called the multiplex PCR reads through MiXCR, storing one row per CDR3 protein. This table has roughly 400,000 distinct CDR3 sequences, about 21% appearing once.

The chain employs TRBV6-1 and TRBJ1-2; 9 positions match TRBD1. This sequence originates from a female donor with Graves disease. Sequencing was performed on peripheral blood mononuclear cells (PBMCs), taken when the disease was refractory, from a patient treated with antithyroid drugs. Here the CDR3 reads CASSTQDRGVGGYTF. The CDR3 DNA is TGTGCCAGCAGTACCCAGGACAGGGGCGTTGGAGGCTACACCTTC.